The rows below give T cell receptor beta chains drawn from one sample of a study of shared clonotypes between healthy human individuals. Clones were read by immunoSEQ multiplex PCR, and TCRdb kept only the in-frame ones, dropping some. Here the sample spans about 640,000 clones, roughly 70% being singletons. The sequencing sample was made of memory CD4+ T cells sorted from blood. These receptors all stem from a woman under 40 in good health. CDR3s include the opening cysteine and the closing phenylalanine or tryptophan. Each record gives: J gene, D gene, clone size, V gene, CDR3 protein, CDR3 DNA. D genes are given only for firm matches. Some rows have no size entry. The others give once, few or many, or a class for an expanded clone.

TRBJ2-7 | TRBD2 | NA | TRBV27 | CASSQGLAGVIAYEQYF | TGTGCCAGCAGCCAAGGACTAGCGGGAGTAATAGCCTACGAGCAGTACTTC
TRBJ2-7 | NA | NA | TRBV7-2 | CASSLRPTHEQYF | TGTGCCAGCAGCTTAAGGCCAACCCACGAGCAGTACTTC
TRBJ1-5 | TRBD1 | NA | TRBV10-3 | CAISESTPGGQPQHF | TGTGCCATCAGTGAGTCCACCCCAGGGGGCCAGCCCCAGCATTTT
TRBJ2-3 | NA | NA | TRBV15 | CATSRDQDTQYF | TGTGCCACCAGCAGAGATCAAGATACGCAGTATTTT
TRBJ1-3 | NA | NA | TRBV5-4 | CASSAGDPGNTIYF | TGTGCCAGCAGCGCAGGGGACCCTGGAAACACCATATATTTT
TRBJ1-2 | NA | NA | TRBV7-6 | CASSPQSDNYGYTF | TGTGCCAGCAGCCCCCAATCGGACAACTATGGCTACACCTTC
TRBJ1-2 | TRBD1 | few | TRBV5-5 | CASSLAMTGNYGYTF | TGTGCCAGCAGCTTGGCGATGACAGGGAACTATGGCTACACCTTC
TRBJ2-7 | TRBD1 | NA | TRBV27 | CASSLSTGDYEQYF | TGTGCCAGCAGTTTATCGACAGGGGACTACGAGCAGTACTTC
TRBJ1-1 | NA | NA | TRBV30 | CAWAGTFTNTEAFF | TGTGCCTGGGCCGGGACCTTCACTAACACTGAAGCTTTCTTT
TRBJ2-5 | NA | few | TRBV5-5 | CASSFDGYQETQYF | TGTGCCAGCAGCTTTGACGGATACCAAGAGACCCAGTACTTC
TRBJ2-3 | NA | NA | TRBV4-2 | CASSRQGGREGPIDTQYF | TGTGCCAGCAGCCGACAGGGGGGACGGGAGGGCCCGATAGATACGCAGTATTTT
TRBJ2-5 | NA | NA | TRBV28 | CASSYLQETQYF | TGTGCCAGCAGTTATCTCCAAGAGACCCAGTACTTC
TRBJ2-5 | NA | NA | TRBV7-2 | CASSPGTSKTQYF | TGTGCCAGCAGCCCAGGGACGTCCAAGACCCAGTACTTC
TRBJ2-7 | NA | NA | TRBV6-6 | CATNDRYEQYF | TGTGCCACCAACGACAGATACGAGCAGTACTTC
TRBJ1-2 | NA | few | TRBV18 | CASSPAQRNYGYTF | TGTGCCAGCTCACCAGCCCAGAGGAACTATGGCTACACCTTC
TRBJ2-1 | NA | NA | TRBV20-1 | CSARADEQFF | TGCAGTGCAAGGGCGGACGAGCAGTTCTTC
TRBJ1-4 | NA | NA | TRBV18 | CASSPASKGEKLFF | TGTGCCAGCTCACCAGCGTCTAAGGGTGAAAAACTGTTTTTT
TRBJ1-5 | NA | NA | TRBV19 | CASSRPNSNQPQHF | TGTGCCAGTAGCCGACCTAATAGCAATCAGCCCCAGCATTTT
TRBJ2-1 | TRBD2 | NA | TRBV30 | CARSSGSLNEQFF | TGTGCCCGCTCTAGCGGGAGTTTGAATGAGCAGTTCTTC
TRBJ2-3 | TRBD2 | NA | TRBV4-2 | CASSLSSGRVDTQYF | TGTGCCAGCAGCTTGTCTAGCGGGAGAGTCGATACGCAGTATTTT
TRBJ1-5 | NA | NA | TRBV28 | CATIDTTRSNQPQHF | TGTGCTACCATAGACACGACACGGTCCAATCAGCCCCAGCATTTT
TRBJ2-1 | TRBD2 | few | TRBV7-6 | CASSKERGNQHYNEQFF | TGTGCCAGCAGCAAAGAGCGGGGCAACCAACACTACAATGAGCAGTTCTTC
TRBJ2-6 | NA | NA | TRBV29-1 | CSVADGGANVLTF | TGCAGCGTTGCCGACGGTGGGGCCAACGTCCTGACTTTC
TRBJ2-7 | TRBD2 | NA | TRBV11-3 | CASSPGLAEVYEQYF | TGTGCCAGCAGCCCCGGACTAGCAGAGGTCTACGAGCAGTACTTC
TRBJ2-7 | TRBD2 | NA | TRBV18 | CASSSAAGGSYEQYF | TGTGCCAGCTCAAGCGCGGCGGGAGGATCCTACGAGCAGTACTTC
TRBJ1-2 | TRBD1 | NA | TRBV2 | CASSYTGQDGYTF | TGTGCCAGCAGTTATACTGGACAGGATGGCTACACCTTC
TRBJ2-7 | NA | NA | TRBV29-1 | CSVARSSYEQYF | TGCAGCGTTGCTAGGAGCTCCTACGAGCAGTACTTC
TRBJ2-3 | TRBD1 | NA | TRBV18 | CASSLGRTGFTDTQYF | TGTGCCAGCTCCCTCGGACGGACAGGGTTCACAGATACGCAGTATTTT
TRBJ2-7 | NA | NA | TRBV6-5 | CASSSPGTYEQYF | TGTGCCAGCAGTTCACCGGGAACCTACGAGCAGTACTTC
TRBJ1-5 | TRBD1 | NA | TRBV2 | CASSGTGGGQPQHF | TGTGCCAGCAGCGGGACAGGGGGCGGACAGCCCCAGCATTTT
TRBJ1-1 | NA | few | TRBV7-9 | CASSLNPDTEAFF | TGTGCCAGCAGCTTAAACCCGGACACTGAAGCTTTCTTT
TRBJ2-7 | NA | NA | TRBV6-5 | CASRVREFSYEQYF | TGTGCCAGCAGAGTGCGGGAATTCTCCTACGAGCAGTACTTC
TRBJ1-2 | NA | NA | TRBV7-2 | CASGRGGGGYGYTF | TGTGCCAGCGGACGGGGTGGTGGTGGCTATGGCTACACCTTC
TRBJ1-2 | TRBD1 | few | TRBV6-1 | CASSEAAGQGTYGYTF | TGTGCCAGCAGTGAAGCGGCGGGACAGGGCACCTATGGCTACACCTTC
TRBJ2-7 | TRBD2 | NA | TRBV11-3 | CASSRGGEQYF | TGTGCCAGCAGCCGCGGGGGCGAGCAGTACTTC
TRBJ2-1 | NA | few | TRBV20-1 | CSAREQRPEFF | TGCAGTGCTAGAGAGCAGCGACCAGAGTTCTTC
TRBJ2-1 | TRBD2 | NA | TRBV10-2 | CASSSGLAGGYEQFF | TGCGCCAGCAGTAGTGGACTAGCGGGAGGTTATGAGCAGTTCTTC
TRBJ1-5 | NA | NA | TRBV6-6 | CASRGFSNQPQHF | TGTGCCAGCAGGGGCTTTAGCAATCAGCCCCAGCATTTT
TRBJ2-7 | NA | NA | TRBV6-5 | CASSYFGSTYEQYF | TGTGCCAGCAGTTACTTTGGCAGTACCTACGAGCAGTACTTC
TRBJ2-2 | NA | NA | TRBV7-8 | CASSLGMRTNTGELFF | TGTGCCAGCAGCTTAGGAATGAGAACGAACACCGGGGAGCTGTTTTTT
TRBJ1-1 | NA | NA | TRBV20-1 | CSASFGAAFF | TGCAGTGCTAGCTTCGGTGCGGCTTTCTTT
TRBJ2-5 | TRBD1 | once | TRBV5-1 | CASSSASKTGVETQYF | TGCGCCAGCAGCTCCGCCTCAAAGACAGGGGTGGAGACCCAGTACTTC
TRBJ2-7 | NA | once | TRBV4-2 | CASSQDGGIVYEQYF | TGTGCCAGCAGCCAAGACGGCGGGATAGTTTACGAGCAGTACTTC
TRBJ2-7 | NA | NA | TRBV30 | CAWSVTGRNEQYF | TGTGCCTGGAGTGTTACAGGGAGGAACGAGCAGTACTTC
TRBJ2-3 | TRBD2 | NA | TRBV5-6 | CASSLTWTSGRQGTQYF | TGTGCCAGCAGCTTGACCTGGACTAGCGGGCGGCAGGGTACGCAGTATTTT
TRBJ1-1 | NA | NA | TRBV6-5 | CASSYGLQNTEAFF | TGTGCCAGCAGTTACGGGTTACAGAACACTGAAGCTTTCTTT
TRBJ2-1 | TRBD1 | NA | TRBV7-9 | CASSSTGIHEQFF | TGTGCCAGCAGCTCGACAGGGATCCATGAGCAGTTCTTC
TRBJ2-1 | NA | many | TRBV15 | CATFSRAYNEQFF | TGTGCCACCTTTTCTAGGGCGTACAATGAGCAGTTCTTC
TRBJ1-2 | TRBD1 | once | TRBV5-6 | CASSLRGGRGYTF | TGTGCCAGCAGCTTGAGAGGGGGCCGTGGCTACACCTTC
TRBJ2-3 | TRBD2 | few | TRBV18 | CASSPKASGLTDTQYF | TGTGCCAGCTCCCCAAAAGCTAGCGGCCTCACAGATACGCAGTATTTT
TRBJ1-3 | TRBD1 | NA | TRBV28 | CASLRDSSGNTIYF | TGTGCCAGCCTACGGGACAGCTCTGGAAACACCATATATTTT
TRBJ2-7 | TRBD2 | NA | TRBV28 | CASSSPRTSGNSYEQYF | TGTGCCAGCAGTTCCCCCAGGACTAGCGGGAATTCCTACGAGCAGTACTTC